The 14 T cell receptor beta chains given below trace back to one sample, sequenced in a study of cytomegalovirus exposure and HLA in healthy donors. Using immunoSEQ multiplex PCR, the repertoire was profiled, and TCRdb retains in-frame clones only, with some absent. The top ten hold 2% to 2.5% of the sample, which has about 120,000 clones, more than 75% seen once. The sample was PBMCs. The receptor source for this set is a woman aged 30 to 39 in good health and CMV-seronegative.

The chain employs TRBV28 and TRBJ1-4, with a weak D call TRBD1 (6 bases). Trimming left V 4 bases short and J 7 bases short, with 16 bases between. The CDR3 extends over 15 amino acids. Germline CDR1 reads MDHEN; CDR2 reads SYDVKM. In DNA form, the CDR3 reads TGTGCCAGCAGTTACCAGGGGAGAGGAGGTGAAAAACTGTTTTTT. Translation: CASSYQGRGGEKLFF.

The genes are TRBV29-1 and TRBJ1-1; 8 nucleotides line up with TRBD1. This CDR3 is 14 amino acids long. Germline-derived CDR1 and CDR2 are SQVTM and ANQGSEA. The V segment lost 7 bases and the J segment 3 bases; nucleotides outside the gene matches: 10. The CDR3 region has the DNA TGCAGCGGTCCCCGGGACAGGCTGCACACTGAAGCTTTCTTT. Translation gives CSGPRDRLHTEAFF.

This chain links TRBV10-2 with TRBJ1-2; 8 nucleotides align to TRBD1. Germline trimming cut 8 bases from V and 8 bases from J; bases unmatched to any gene: 10. CDR1 and CDR2 from the germline V gene are WSHSY and SAAADI. The CDR3 is 13 residues long. This CDR3 reads CASGQGPAEGYTF. For the CDR3, the DNA is TGCGCCAGCGGACAGGGCCCTGCTGAGGGCTACACCTTC.

In this sample, this clone turned up once. This chain connects TRBV6-5 to TRBJ2-5; D is possibly TRBD1 (6 bases). The V gene lost 6 bases and the J gene lost 2 bases, with 16 bases spanning the gap. Germline CDR1 is MNHEY and CDR2 is SVGAGI. There are 15 residues in the CDR3. DNA of the CDR3: TGTGCCAGCAGCGAGACCAGGGGTCGGCAAGAGACCCAGTACTTC. It encodes CASSETRGRQETQYF.

This clone was seen only a few times. The CDR3 DNA follows: TGTGCCAGCAGTTACTCGAGAGTATCCCCTAATGAAAAACTGTTTTTT. This codes for CASSYSRVSPNEKLFF. The rearrangement links TRBV6-5 to TRBJ1-4; D uncertain. The germline V gene has CDR1 MNHEY and CDR2 SVGAGI. This CDR3 has 16 residues. The V end lost 0 bases, the J end lost 3 bases, and 11 bases lay between the germline ends.

V usage is TRBV5-8 and J usage is TRBJ1-4; 9 nucleotides match TRBD1. After removal of 4 bases from V and 2 bases from J, the junction contained 3 bases not matched to a gene. Germline V gene lookup returns CDR1 SGHTS and CDR2 YDEGEE. The CDR3 covers 15 residues. The CDR3 protein is CASSQGTGTNEKLFF. The CDR3 nucleotides are TGTGCCAGCAGCCAAGGGACAGGGACTAATGAAAAACTGTTTTTT. Drawing the rest from reference TRBV5-8 and TRBJ1-4, the complete variable domain is EAGVTQSPTHLIKTRGQQATLRCSPISGHTSVYWYQQALGLGLQFLLWYDEGEERNRGNFPPRFSGRQFPNYSSELNVNALELEDSALYLCASSQGTGTNEKLFFGSGTQLSVL.

V gene TRBV7-2 combines with J gene TRBJ1-2, with D possibly matching TRBD1 (6 bases). The CDR3 has 14 amino acids. Germline assignment: CDR1 SGHTA and CDR2 FQGNSA. V dropped 5 bases and J dropped 4 bases, with 14 bases sitting between them. The CDR3 protein is CASSTTGTPYGYTF. The CDR3 region has the DNA TGTGCCAGCAGCACAACCGGGACACCCTATGGCTACACCTTC.

J is TRBJ1-5 and V is TRBV19, with 9 bases lining up with TRBD1. The CDR3 runs 13 residues. Trimming removed 4 bases from V and 9 bases from J; junction bases left unmatched: 4. Germline CDR1 LNHDA, CDR2 SQIVND (reference sequence). The CDR3 nucleotides read TGTGCCAGTAGTAGGGACAGGGACCGGCCCCAGCATTTT. This gives the protein CASSRDRDRPQHF. The full variable domain, its missing parts supplied by reference TRBV19 and TRBJ1-5, is DGGITQSPKYLFRKEGQNVTLSCEQNLNHDAMYWYRQDPGQGLRLIYYSQIVNDFQKGDIAEGYSVSREKKESFPLTVTSAQKNPTAFYLCASSRDRDRPQHFGDGTRLSIL.

The chain has TRBV7-2 and TRBJ1-1; 7 bases align to TRBD1. After removal of 7 bases from V and 2 bases from J, the junction contained 10 bases not matched to a gene. Germline CDR1 and CDR2: SGHTA and FQGNSA. This CDR3 has 15 amino acids. CDR3 protein: CASTLKTGFNTEAFF. In DNA, the CDR3 is TGTGCCAGCACCCTTAAGACAGGGTTTAACACTGAAGCTTTCTTT.

The chain is built from TRBV7-2 and TRBJ2-6; D may be TRBD1 (7 bases). The length of the CDR3 is 19 residues. The ends were cut back, 5 bases at V and 0 bases at J, with 20 bases in the middle. Germline V gene lookup returns CDR1 SGHTA and CDR2 FQGNSA. The CDR3 DNA is TGTGCCAGCAGCCGGATCCGCGGGGCAGGGGGCTCTGGGGCCAACGTCCTGACTTTC. It yields the protein CASSRIRGAGGSGANVLTF.

The chain links TRBV18 to TRBJ1-5; no reliable D call. The CDR3 loop spans 14 amino acids. The germline gives CDR1 KGHSH, CDR2 LQKENI. V lost 2 bases and J lost 3, with 8 bases in between. Written as DNA, the CDR3 is TGTGCCAGCTCACCAGTCGGGTACAATCAGCCCCAGCATTTT. Translation gives CASSPVGYNQPQHF.

The chain has TRBV7-2 and TRBJ2-5, with a tentative D call TRBD2 (5 bases). V lost 4 bases, J lost 0 bases, and 15 bases lay in between. Germline loops: CDR1 SGHTA, CDR2 FQGNSA. The CDR3 has 16 amino acids. For the CDR3, the DNA is TGTGCCAGCAGCTCCGGGCCACCGGGGTACCAAGAGACCCAGTACTTC. Translating gives CASSSGPPGYQETQYF.

This clone appeared a single time. The chain joins TRBV11-2 to TRBJ2-5, with TRBD2 identical over 14 bases. V lost 4 bases and J lost 5; bases outside the gene matches: 6. The CDR3 spans 16 residues. Per the germline V gene, CDR1 is SGHAT and CDR2 is FQNNGV. The CDR3 region has the DNA TGTGCCAGCAGCTCGACTAGCGGGGGGGCCTGGGAGACCCAGTACTTC. It yields the protein CASSSTSGGAWETQYF.

The chain is built from TRBV7-3 and TRBJ2-6, with TRBD1 identical over 7 bases. Germline-derived CDR1 and CDR2 are SGHTA and FQGTGA. The CDR3 has 17 amino acids. The ends lost 0 bases at V and 4 bases at J; junction bases unmatched: 6. CDR3 DNA sequence: TGTGCCAGCAGCTTAACAGGGGGCGCGGCCGGGGCCAACGTCCTGACTTTC. Translated: CASSLTGGAAGANVLTF.